This entry is about one TCR beta chain. The antigen is not known. From germline, CDR1 is SGHTA and CDR2 FQGTGA. The CDR3 loop spans 15 amino acids. Trimming left V 10 bases short and J 0 bases short, with 17 bases between. MiXCR, applied by TCRdb to the multiplex PCR reads, yields one record per CDR3 protein. The data contain approximately 60,000 distinct CDR3 sequences, approximately 54% of them singletons. The entry originates in a study of breast tumors, draining lymph nodes, adjacent tissues. Findings of the study overall: Luminal-like breast cancer showed significantly higher tumor–nontumor repertoire similarity than basal-like. Data only fit, rather than demonstrated, lymph node origin of most tumor T cells. Tumors had less TCR diversity than lymph nodes, more than nontumor tissue.

The clonotype comes from a female donor with breast cancer. Some clones in this sample may be carry-over from other donors' samples. The sample consisted of breast tumor tissue. V usage is TRBV7-3 and J usage is TRBJ2-3, with D perhaps TRBD2 (6 bases). CDR3 nucleotide sequence: TGTGCCACCCCGACCGACAGCGGGAGCACAGATACGCAGTATTTT. Translated: CATPTDSGSTDTQYF.